The 13 T cell receptor beta chains given below trace back to one sample, sequenced in a study of blood T cells in healthy people across ages. A second about 6 to 11 cycle PCR used barcoded and J-beta primers. TCRdb re-called the 5' RACE reads with MiXCR, one entry per CDR3 protein. The sample contains 1,100,000 or so distinct CDR3 sequences, 40% to 55% of which appear only once. Sequences were obtained from blood. These receptors originate from a woman in her sixties in good health.

This clonotype was seen a handful of times. The J gene is TRBJ2-4, the V gene TRBV20-1; TRBD2 matches 14 bases. CDR1 is DFQATT, CDR2 SNEGSKA, per germline (reference sequence). Unmatched junction bases numbered 7, after V lost 5 bases and J lost 13 bases. This CDR3 has 13 amino acids. In DNA, the CDR3 is TGCAGTGCTCCGGGACTAGCGGGAGAGGAGCAGTACTTC. Translation gives CSAPGLAGEEQYF.

There are a few counts of this clonotype. The rearrangement links TRBV29-1 to TRBJ2-6, with 8 bases identical to TRBD1. The CDR3 length is 18 residues. V shed 0 bases and J 0 bases; nucleotides not matched to a gene: 7. Germline CDR1 SQVTM, CDR2 ANQGSEA. The CDR3 loop reads CSVEESAGGISGANVLTF. Written as DNA, the CDR3 is TGCAGCGTTGAAGAATCCGCAGGGGGCATCTCTGGGGCCAACGTCCTGACTTTC.

Only one count was recorded for this clonotype. The chain recombines TRBV7-9 with TRBJ2-6, with D unclear. This CDR3 is built from 17 residues. CDR1 is SEHNR and CDR2 is FQNEAQ in the germline V gene (reference sequence). Trimming took 4 bases from V and 0 from J, leaving 13 bases between them. The CDR3 nucleotides read TGTGCCAGCAGCTCATCAGGCGCGTCCTCTGGGGCCAACGTCCTGACTTTC. Translation: CASSSSGASSGANVLTF. Full variable domain (outside the CDR3, taken from reference TRBV7-9 and TRBJ2-6): DTGVSQNPRHKITKRGQNVTFRCDPISEHNRLYWYRQTLGQGPEFLTYFQNEAQLEKSRLLSDRFSAERPKGSFSTLEIQRTEQGDSAMYLCASSSSGASSGANVLTFGAGSRLTVL.

A remark on this clonotype: Its ends do not fully match the called genes, so a read error is possible. The chain couples TRBV12-3 or TRBV12-4 to TRBJ2-3; 9 nucleotides agree with TRBD1. The CDR3 consists of 14 residues. For the CDR3, the DNA is TGTGCCTGCAGGCCCACAGGGGGCAGAGATACGCAGTATTTT. Translating it yields CACRPTGGRDTQYF.

This clonotype appeared a few times. The chain combines TRBV11-2 with TRBJ2-1; D is perhaps TRBD2 (5 bases). The CDR3 consists of 15 residues. Germline CDR1 and CDR2: SGHAT and FQNNGV. V lost 5 bases and J lost 7, with 18 bases in between. The CDR3 spells CASSLLSGARNEQFF. CDR3 coding DNA: TGTGCCAGCAGCCTACTCAGCGGAGCGAGAAATGAGCAGTTCTTC. Drawing the rest from reference TRBV11-2 and TRBJ2-1, the complete variable domain is EAGVAQSPRYKIIEKRQSVAFWCNPISGHATLYWYQQILGQGPKLLIQFQNNGVVDDSQLPKDRFSAERLKGVDSTLKIQPAKLEDSAVYLCASSLLSGARNEQFFGPGTRLTVL.

The gene calls are TRBV5-1 and TRBJ2-1; 10 nucleotides agree with TRBD2. Germline lookup yields CDR1 SGHRS and CDR2 YFSETQ. Losses at the gene ends were 0 bases for V and 6 bases for J; bases not matched to a gene: 15. The CDR3 has 19 amino acids. CDR3 amino acids: CASSLGTSGTRGWSNEQFF. The CDR3 DNA sequence: TGCGCCAGCAGCTTGGGCACTAGCGGGACACGAGGGTGGTCCAATGAGCAGTTCTTC.

The chain employs TRBV6-5 and TRBJ1-1; perhaps TRBD1 as D (6 bases). Trimming pared 7 bases from V and 5 bases from J, leaving 17 bases between. Germline values: CDR1 MNHEY, CDR2 SVGAGI. The CDR3 totals 14 residues. The CDR3 DNA reads TGTGCCAGCACAGGGGACGGCCGGGGGACTGAAGCTTTCTTT. Its protein is CASTGDGRGTEAFF.

In its sample, this clonotype was seen once. The genes are TRBV10-2 and TRBJ2-4, with TRBD1 identical over 7 bases. With the DNA end fitting TRBJ2-7 better, the J assignment may be wrong. Per germline, CDR1 WSHSY and CDR2 SAAADI. The length of the CDR3 is 13 residues. CDR3 residues: CASSATTGCEQYF. In nucleotides, the CDR3 is TGCGCCAGCAGCGCAACGACAGGGTGCGAGCAGTACTTC.

In regard to this clonotype: This may be a read error: a much more frequent sequence differs by one nucleotide. V usage is TRBV9 and J usage is TRBJ2-3, with no clear D. Germline V gene data show CDR1 as SGDLS and CDR2 as YYNGEE. The length of the CDR3 is 16 residues. Trimming removed 0 bases at V and 0 bases at J, with 11 bases between. CDR3 DNA: TGTGCCAGCAGCGTAGCTGACCTAGGTAGCACAGATACGCAGTATTTT. Amino acids: CASSVADLGSTDTQYF.

The chain employs TRBV2 and TRBJ2-3; 7 nucleotides line up with TRBD1. J lost 6 bases, V lost 4 bases, and 13 bases had no gene match. The CDR3 has 16 residues. Germline V gene sequence: CDR1 SNHLY, CDR2 FYNNEI. The CDR3 is CASSVAGTATTDTQYF. The DNA of the CDR3 is TGTGCCAGCAGTGTCGCCGGGACAGCCACCACGGATACGCAGTATTTT.

This clonotype was counted a few times. V is TRBV6-5 and J is TRBJ2-3, with D hard to call. Germline values: CDR1 MNHEY, CDR2 SVGAGI. CDR3 size: 16 residues. V lost 0 bases to trimming and J lost 6 bases, with 16 bases between them. This chain's CDR3 is CASSYSSIDSADTQYF. For the CDR3, the DNA is TGTGCCAGCAGTTACTCGTCTATCGACTCGGCGGATACGCAGTATTTT.

The chain carries TRBV18 and TRBJ1-5, with 7 bases identical to TRBD1. This CDR3 is built from 14 residues. The V and J ends lost 4 bases and 7 bases, in that order; junction bases with no gene match: 7. Germline assignment: CDR1 KGHSH and CDR2 LQKENI. Here the CDR3 reads CASSRTGGGQPQHF. As DNA, the CDR3 is TGTGCCAGCTCACGGACAGGCGGAGGACAGCCCCAGCATTTT.

There are a few counts of this clonotype. The V and J genes are TRBV27 and TRBJ2-1; weak D call: TRBD1 (5 bases). V was shortened by 5 bases and J by 4 bases, with 15 bases between the two germline ends. The V gene's germline CDR1 is MNHEY and CDR2 SMNVEV (reference sequence). This CDR3 has 15 residues. The CDR3 loop reads CASSTGAPPYNEQFF. DNA of the CDR3: TGTGCCAGCAGTACAGGTGCCCCCCCTTACAATGAGCAGTTCTTC.